These T cell receptor beta chains were read from a single sample in a study of shared clonotypes between healthy human individuals. Method: immunoSEQ multiplex PCR; TCRdb's copy keeps in-frame clones and lacks some. The repertoire holds over 2 million clones, with approximately 95% as singletons. Sequenced material: naive CD4+ T cells sorted from blood. The receptors were gathered from a man aged 18 to 29 in good health. CDR3s include the opening cysteine and the closing phenylalanine or tryptophan. The D gene is left open where the match is weak. Clone size is given for some rows only: seen once, a few or many times, or a class if the clone is expanded.

j_call	d_call	v_call	clone_size	cdr3_nt	cdr3_aa
TRBJ1-2	-	TRBV7-9	-	TGTGCCAGCAGCTTAACAGCTGACTATGGCTACACCTTC	CASSLTADYGYTF
TRBJ2-7	TRBD1	TRBV6-4	-	TGTGCCACCTACTCCCGGGACAGGGTATCCCACGAGCAGTACTTC	CATYSRDRVSHEQYF
TRBJ1-4	-	TRBV4-1	once	TGCGCCAGCAGCCAGACAGGCACGAATGAAAAACTGTTTTTT	CASSQTGTNEKLFF
TRBJ1-6	TRBD1	TRBV5-7	-	TGTGCCAGCAGCTTGGGACAGGGGTATTCTGTATCTGTGCATTCACCCCTCCACTTT	CASSLGQGYSVSVHSPLHF
TRBJ2-1	-	TRBV30	-	TGTGCCTGGAGTGTACTCGGACAGTACAATGAGCAGTTCTTC	CAWSVLGQYNEQFF
TRBJ2-2	-	TRBV2	-	TGTGCCAGCAGTCCTTTTACTATTACCGGGGAGCTGTTTTTT	CASSPFTITGELFF
TRBJ2-7	-	TRBV5-5	-	TGTGCCAGCAGCTTGGTGGTTGGGCAGGGACTGTACTTC	CASSLVVGQGLYF
TRBJ2-7	-	TRBV28	once	TGTGCCAGCAGTTTGGCCTCAGGATTCTACGAGCAGTACTTC	CASSLASGFYEQYF
TRBJ2-7	TRBD1	TRBV6-5	-	TGTGCCAGCAGTTATTCCGGGACAGGTAGTTTCGAGCAGTACTTC	CASSYSGTGSFEQYF
TRBJ2-7	-	TRBV18	-	TGTGCCAGCTCACCGACAGGATCCGACGAGCAGTACTTC	CASSPTGSDEQYF
TRBJ1-4	-	TRBV5-1	-	TGCACCAGCAGCTTGGGCCCTAATGAAAAACTGTTTTTT	CTSSLGPNEKLFF
TRBJ2-1	TRBD2	TRBV7-6	-	TGTGCCAGCGGATTAGCGGGCAATGAGCAGTTCTTC	CASGLAGNEQFF
TRBJ2-1	-	TRBV11-1	-	TGTGCCAGCAGCTTTAAAGGCCCTGTCTCCTACAATGAGCAGTTCTTC	CASSFKGPVSYNEQFF
TRBJ1-1	-	TRBV5-1	-	TGCGCCAGCAGCTGGGGGGCCGTTATAGCTGAAGCTTTCTTT	CASSWGAVIAEAFF
TRBJ1-1	-	TRBV11-2	-	TGTGCCAGCAGAGCGGGACCGATGAACACTGAAGCTTTCTTT	CASRAGPMNTEAFF
TRBJ1-2	TRBD1	TRBV5-1	-	TGCGCCAGCAGCTTGGGGGACAGGCTCAACTATGGCTACACCTTC	CASSLGDRLNYGYTF
TRBJ2-3	-	TRBV5-1	once	TGCGCCAGCAGCCCCCCAGGCCGCACAGATACGCAGTATTTT	CASSPPGRTDTQYF
TRBJ1-6	-	TRBV11-2	-	TGTGCCAGCAGCTTCGGCCCACAGAATTCACCCCTCCACTTT	CASSFGPQNSPLHF